This T cell receptor (beta chain) derives from a study of T cell clones after liver transplantation. The germline CDR1 and CDR2 sequences are SGHDT and YYEEEE. This CDR3 spans 16 amino acids. V was clipped by 6 bases and J by 1 base; unmatched bases: 2. The assay was immunoSEQ multiplex PCR, and TCRdb's table has in-frame clones only and misses some. The sample holds under 130,000 clones, around 80% seen once. This clone was observed once. The sequencing here drew on CD4+ T cells from blood, taken approximately 50 months after liver transplant. The clonotype comes from a human patient who received a liver transplant. Some T cells may have originated in the graft donor. This rearrangement joins TRBV5-6 to TRBJ2-6, with 12 nucleotides matching TRBD2. The CDR3 protein is CASNLAGGSGANVLTF. DNA for the CDR3: TGTGCCAGCAACCTAGCGGGAGGGTCTGGGGCCAACGTCCTGACTTTC.